The present T cell receptor beta chain was sequenced within a study of cytomegalovirus exposure and HLA in healthy donors. Study-level background: For the 300 to 450 genotyped donors, 81% fell within the Caucasian-associated ancestry cluster.

Primers included in the PCR were 60 Vbeta and 13 Jbeta primers. Clones were sequenced by immunoSEQ multiplex PCR, and TCRdb holds only the in-frame ones, with some missing. The sample has roughly 93,000 clones, around 78% seen once. This clone appeared a few times. Its matching antigen is unknown. General observations from the study: Rarity held for most TCR sequences, but there were some public TCRs that occurred in many donors.

Unmatched junction bases numbered 11, after V lost 6 bases and J lost 8 bases. CDR3 length: 14 residues. Germline values: CDR1 SGHDN, CDR2 FVKESK. This receptor was obtained from a young man in good health and CMV-seronegative. The rearrangement links TRBV14 to TRBJ2-3, with 7 nucleotides matching TRBD2. Material: PBMCs. CDR3 loop: CASRAGTKDGTQYF. The CDR3 DNA reads as TGTGCCAGCAGGGCCGGGACTAAGGACGGTACGCAGTATTTT.